This TCR beta chain was sequenced in a study of radiation and T cells in renal cell carcinoma. Note on this clone: What it recognizes is unknown.

Measured with immunoSEQ multiplex PCR; TCRdb has only the in-frame clones, and not every one. The sample contains about 20,000 clones, approximately 80% of which appear only once. Study-wide points: No pretreatment tumor biopsies were available for baseline clonotypes.

Time point: baseline pretreatment blood. Sample treatment: 15 Gy SBRT to primary tumor, nephrectomy 4 weeks later. The CDR3 covers 13 residues. The germline CDR1 and CDR2 sequences are LGHNA and YSLEER. Trimming removed 0 bases at V and 5 bases at J, with 7 bases between. This rearrangement joins TRBV4-3 to TRBJ1-2; D ambiguous. This clonotype was obtained from a man aged 55 to 70 with renal cell carcinoma. The material was blood, obtained from a patient whose treatment included radiotherapy and nephrectomy. CDR3 in DNA: TGCGCCAGCAGCCAAGAATCTGATTATGGCTACACCTTC. It encodes CASSQESDYGYTF.